These 23 T cell receptor beta chains originate from one sample sequenced in a study of blood T cell repertoires in COVID-19. The assay was immunoSEQ multiplex PCR, and TCRdb's table has in-frame clones only and misses some. The table lists 90,000 to 100,000 clones, about 81% of them singletons. The sequenced material came from peripheral blood. The source of these receptors is a man aged 65 to 79 with acute or convalescent COVID-19.

This clone has only a few counts. The chain is built from TRBV2 and TRBJ2-5; 8 bases match TRBD1. Germline values: CDR1 SNHLY, CDR2 FYNNEI. The CDR3 runs 16 residues. The V segment lost 6 bases and the J segment 4 bases; nucleotides outside the gene matches: 13. The CDR3 DNA reads as TGTGCCAGCAGCGAGGGCCCAGGGGGCGGGTCAGAGACCCAGTACTTC. Its translation: CASSEGPGGGSETQYF. The complete variable domain, with remaining parts taken from reference TRBV2 and TRBJ2-5, reads EPEVTQTPSHQVTQMGQEVILRCVPISNHLYFYWYRQILGQKVEFLVSFYNNEISEKSEIFDDQFSVERPDGSNFTLKIRSTKLEDSAMYFCASSEGPGGGSETQYFGPGTRLLVL.

This sequence joins TRBV2 and TRBJ1-1, with a weak D call TRBD1 (6 bases). The germline gives CDR1 SNHLY, CDR2 FYNNEI. The length of the CDR3 is 13 residues. With 8 bases removed from V and 1 base from J, the gap between germline ends came to 11 bases. The CDR3 bases are TGTGCCAGCTGGGGGACACAGAACACTGAAGCTTTCTTT. It encodes CASWGTQNTEAFF.

The chain joins TRBV6-6 to TRBJ2-5; TRBD2 is a possible D gene (6 bases). Per the germline V gene, CDR1 is MNHNY and CDR2 is SVGAGI (reference sequence). This CDR3 comprises 16 residues. The V end lost 2 bases, the J end lost 0 bases, and 13 bases lay between the germline ends. The DNA for the CDR3 is TGTGCCAGCAGTTACACTAGGGACTCGTACCAAGAGACCCAGTACTTC. It translates to CASSYTRDSYQETQYF.

This clone has a handful of counts. The chain uses TRBV7-9 and TRBJ2-7, with D perhaps TRBD2 (5 bases). This CDR3 spans 12 amino acids. The ends were cut back, 6 bases at V and 1 base at J, with 7 bases in the middle. Germline V CDR1 and CDR2: SEHNR, FQNEAQ (reference sequence). In DNA, the CDR3 is TGTGCCAGCAGGAGCGGTTCCTACGAGCAGTACTTC. Protein: CASRSGSYEQYF.

J is TRBJ2-4 and V is TRBV6-1, with D uncertain. This CDR3 has 13 residues. Germline CDR1 and CDR2: MNHNS and SASEGT. Trimming removed 3 bases from V and 3 bases from J, with 6 bases in between. The CDR3 is CASSETHKNIQYF. CDR3 sequence (DNA): TGTGCCAGCAGTGAGACACACAAAAACATTCAGTACTTC.

This clone occurred once. J is TRBJ2-5 and V is TRBV11-2, with 7 bases matching TRBD2. The V and J ends lost 0 bases and 4 bases, in that order; junction bases with no gene match: 2. CDR3 size: 14 residues. Germline V gene lookup returns CDR1 SGHAT and CDR2 FQNNGV. This CDR3 reads CASSLERLAETQYF. CDR3 nucleotide sequence: TGTGCCAGCAGCTTAGAACGACTAGCAGAGACCCAGTACTTC.

The chain couples TRBV6-5 to TRBJ1-5, with TRBD1 matching over 9 bases. The junction had 3 bases not matched to a gene; V was cut back by 2 bases and J by 7 bases. CDR1 MNHEY and CDR2 SVGAGI come from the germline V gene. This CDR3 comprises 14 residues. The CDR3: CASSYGTGSQPQHF. DNA for the CDR3: TGTGCCAGCAGTTACGGGACAGGGAGCCAGCCCCAGCATTTT.

The chain has TRBV5-1 and TRBJ2-1; the match to TRBD2 covers 10 bases. The CDR3 totals 15 residues. In germline, CDR1 is SGHRS, CDR2 YFSETQ. V lost 3 bases and J lost 6; bases outside the gene matches: 6. The CDR3 DNA reads TGCGCCAGCAGCTCTAGCGGGAGAGGGGCCAATGAGCAGTTCTTC. It translates to CASSSSGRGANEQFF. The full variable domain, completed using reference TRBV5-1 and TRBJ2-1, is KAGVTQTPRYLIKTRGQQVTLSCSPISGHRSVSWYQQTPGQGLQFLFEYFSETQRNKGNFPGRFSGRQFSNSRSEMNVSTLELGDSALYLCASSSSGRGANEQFFGPGTRLTVL.

The V call is TRBV5-4, the J call TRBJ1-2, with a possible D match to TRBD1 (5 bases). V was clipped by 0 bases and J by 10 bases, with 13 bases between them. Germline V gives CDR1 SGHNT, CDR2 YYREEE (reference sequence). The CDR3 contains 13 residues. In DNA form, the CDR3 reads TGTGCCAGCAGCTTGGTGGGGCAAACGGACTACACCTTC. Its translation: CASSLVGQTDYTF.

The sample holds many counts of this clone. The chain combines TRBV7-8 with TRBJ2-7; TRBD1 is a possible D gene (6 bases). V lost 2 bases to trimming and J lost 1 base, with 12 bases between them. The CDR3 length is 15 residues. Germline loops: CDR1 SGHVS, CDR2 FQNEAQ. The CDR3 region has the DNA TGTGCCAGCAGCTTATTTCAGGGGCCATCCTACGAGCAGTACTTC. Protein product: CASSLFQGPSYEQYF. Drawing the rest from reference TRBV7-8 and TRBJ2-7, the complete variable domain is GAGVSQSPRYKVAKRGQDVALRCDPISGHVSLFWYQQALGQGPEFLTYFQNEAQLDKSGLPSDRFFAERPEGSVSTLKIQRTQQEDSAVYLCASSLFQGPSYEQYFGPGTRLTVT.

The chain has TRBV6-5 and TRBJ1-1; TRBD1 matches at 7 bases. After removal of 4 bases from V and 4 bases from J, the junction contained 12 bases not matched to a gene. Looked up from germline, CDR1 is MNHEY and CDR2 is SVGAGI. CDR3 size: 16 residues. The DNA of the CDR3 is TGTGCCAGCAGTTCCCCCTCGACAGGGTGGGGCACTGAAGCTTTCTTT. Translating gives CASSSPSTGWGTEAFF.

This chain links TRBV5-8 with TRBJ1-1; no clear D. V gave up 1 base and J gave up 0 bases, with 4 bases separating them. CDR1 and CDR2 (germline): SGHTS, YDEGEE. This CDR3 contains 13 residues. The CDR3 DNA sequence: TGTGCCAGCAGCTTGCTCCTGAACACTGAAGCTTTCTTT. Its protein product is CASSLLLNTEAFF.

This clone was seen only a few times. The chain combines TRBV9 with TRBJ2-3; TRBD2 matches at 8 bases. Germline CDR1 and CDR2: SGDLS and YYNGEE. The CDR3 totals 17 residues. The V segment lost 0 bases and the J segment 1 base; nucleotides outside the gene matches: 7. The DNA for the CDR3 is TGTGCCAGCAGCGTAGAGTTCGTAGCGGGACGCACAGATACGCAGTATTTT. Translation gives CASSVEFVAGRTDTQYF.

V is TRBV6-5 and J is TRBJ1-5; 8 positions agree with TRBD1. The germline V gene encodes CDR1 MNHEY and CDR2 SVGAGI. The CDR3 consists of 15 residues. With 5 bases clipped from V and 0 bases from J, the junction kept 3 bases outside the gene matches. The CDR3 loop reads CASSRQGYSNQPQHF. The CDR3 nucleotides read TGTGCCAGCAGTCGACAGGGGTATAGCAATCAGCCCCAGCATTTT.

The genes are TRBV7-3 and TRBJ2-1, with D possibly being TRBD2 (6 bases). The germline CDR1 and CDR2 sequences are SGHTA and FQGTGA. The CDR3 sequence is 13 residues long. Deletions cut 8 bases from V and 7 bases from J, with 15 bases between. The CDR3 bases are TGTGCCAGCGGGGCGGGGCTCTGGAATGAGCAGTTCTTC. The encoded protein is CASGAGLWNEQFF.

About this clone: This CDR3 is also generated by other DNA sequences in the sample. The chain joins TRBV18 to TRBJ2-7, with 8 bases lining up with TRBD2. Trimming removed 3 bases from V and 3 bases from J; junction bases left unmatched: 4. This CDR3 comprises 14 residues. CDR1 and CDR2 from the germline V gene are KGHSH and LQKENI. CDR3: CASSPGAGVYEQYF. Written as DNA, the CDR3 is TGTGCCAGCTCACCCGGAGCGGGGGTCTACGAGCAGTACTTC.

This chain uses TRBV24-1 with TRBJ2-1, with D maybe TRBD2 (6 bases). The CDR3 is 16 amino acids. Germline loops: CDR1 KGHDR, CDR2 SFDVKD. Trimming left V 4 bases short and J 0 bases short, with 12 bases between. CDR3 residues: CATSEVAGSSYNEQFF. The CDR3 DNA follows: TGTGCCACCAGTGAGGTCGCGGGGAGCTCCTACAATGAGCAGTTCTTC.

The chain joins TRBV7-8 to TRBJ2-5; D may be TRBD1 (6 bases). Germline V gene sequence: CDR1 SGHVS, CDR2 FQNEAQ. Trimming shortened V by 1 base and J by 3 bases, and 12 bases separated the two germline ends. The CDR3 has 15 residues. The CDR3 bases are TGTGCCAGCAGCTTAGAAGCCCCAGGGGAAGAGACCCAGTACTTC. Protein sequence: CASSLEAPGEETQYF.

The genes are TRBV30 and TRBJ2-1, with unresolved D. Trimming removed 0 bases from V and 8 bases from J, with 11 bases in between. The length of the CDR3 is 13 residues. The germline V gene encodes CDR1 GTSNPN and CDR2 SVGIG (reference sequence). This CDR3 reads CAWSVRRNDEQFF. The CDR3 DNA sequence: TGTGCCTGGAGTGTACGCAGGAACGATGAGCAGTTCTTC.

V and J are TRBV12-5 and TRBJ2-2; 13 nucleotides align to TRBD2. V dropped 3 bases and J dropped 3; count of bases not matched to a gene: 1. Germline CDR1 and CDR2: LGHNT and FRNRAP. The CDR3 contains 16 residues. CDR3 sequence (DNA): TGTGCTAGTGGTTTTGGACTAGCGGGAGACACCGGGGAGCTGTTTTTT. Its translation is CASGFGLAGDTGELFF.

The rearrangement links TRBV28 to TRBJ2-7; a possible D gene is TRBD1 (5 bases). V lost 8 bases, J lost 3 bases, and 17 bases lay in between. Germline values: CDR1 MDHEN, CDR2 SYDVKM. CDR3 length: 14 residues. The CDR3 reads CASFSIDRNYEQYF. The CDR3 DNA follows: TGTGCCAGCTTCTCCATAGACAGAAACTACGAGCAGTACTTC.

V usage is TRBV10-1 and J usage is TRBJ2-7; 14 bases match TRBD2. The CDR3 length is 14 residues. J gave up 5 bases and V 6 bases, and 3 bases lay outside the gene matches. The germline V gene encodes CDR1 WNHNN and CDR2 SYGVQD (reference sequence). For the CDR3, the DNA is TGCGCCAGCAGGACTAGCGGGAGGGCCAACGAGCAGTACTTC. It yields the protein CASRTSGRANEQYF.

This clone has ten or more counts. This chain uses TRBV21-1 with TRBJ2-6; the table's D call of TRBD2 was not tested on the DNA. TRBV21-1 represents a pseudogene. The length of the CDR3 is 19 residues. This CDR3 reads CASSQGGSSGRAGANVLTF. The CDR3 nucleotides read TGTGCCAGCAGCCAGGGAGGGTCTAGCGGGAGAGCTGGGGCCAACGTCCTGACTTTC.